This T cell receptor (beta chain) was sequenced in a study of post-analysis software for immune sequencing data. The overall study: Relapsing-remitting, secondary progressive and progressive-relapsing courses of multiple sclerosis were included. Regarding the study as a whole: Normalized Chao1 diversity was significantly lower in multiple sclerosis patients than in controls. Roughly 5 TRBV segments (TRBV5-6, TRBV5-1 and TRBV20-1 among them) occurred more frequently in patients than in controls. Batch-mates among the samples co-clustered strongly by F measure.

V lost 2 bases, J lost 13 bases, and 12 bases lay in between. CDR3 length equals 11 residues. Germline V gives CDR1 DFQATT, CDR2 SNEGSKA (reference sequence). The TCR beta cDNA libraries carried unique molecular identifiers. T cells numbering roughly 0.9 to 11 million gave rise to roughly 0.5 million cDNA molecules. TCRdb re-called the PCR reads through MiXCR, storing one row per CDR3 protein. The sample carries 650,000 to 850,000 distinct CDR3 sequences, around 42% recorded once. This clonotype was observed a handful of times. Its antigen is currently unknown. The sample taken for sequencing was blood. The receptor comes from a girl aged 10 to 17 with multiple sclerosis. J is TRBJ2-4 and V is TRBV20-1; possibly TRBD2 for D (5 bases). The CDR3 DNA reads TGCAGTGCTAGAACGGATAGGGAGCAGTACTTC. Its protein product is CSARTDREQYF.